This record covers a single T cell receptor (beta chain). Trimming shortened V by 1 base and J by 4 bases, and 26 bases separated the two germline ends. The CDR3 is 20 amino acids. The germline V gene has CDR1 SGDLS and CDR2 YYNGEE. This sample is part of a study of T cell changes during pregnancy in multiple sclerosis. The data were produced by immunoSEQ multiplex PCR, yet TCRdb's version contains in-frame clones alone and is incomplete. The table includes nearly 80,000 clones, around 94% detected once. This chain joins TRBV9 and TRBJ2-2; TRBD1 might be the D (6 bases). The TCR originated in a female donor with multiple sclerosis, enrolled in a pregnancy study. The sequencing here drew on CD4+ T cells from peripheral blood mononuclear cells, taken before pregnancy. CDR3 amino acids: CASSVQTVPPLQGTTGELFF. The CDR3 nucleotides are TGTGCCAGCAGCGTACAAACCGTTCCTCCCCTCCAGGGGACCACCGGGGAGCTGTTTTTT.